The 5 T cell receptor beta chains below were found in one sample sequenced in a study of blood T cell repertoires in COVID-19. Clones were read by immunoSEQ multiplex PCR, and TCRdb kept only the in-frame ones, dropping some. Of around 70,000 clones in the sample, about 88% were seen once. Sequencing was performed on peripheral blood. Receptors were obtained from a man aged 45-60 years with acute or convalescent COVID-19.

The table lists this clone with a count of one. The V gene is TRBV27, the J gene TRBJ1-6; D remains unclear. Germline assignment: CDR1 MNHEY and CDR2 SMNVEV (reference sequence). This CDR3 is 14 amino acids long. Trimming shortened V by 3 bases and J by 14 bases, and 17 bases separated the two germline ends. The CDR3 region has the DNA TGTGCCAGCAGTTTTGGACTGGGAAGTGCTACCCTCCACTTT. Protein: CASSFGLGSATLHF.

The rearrangement uses TRBV9 and TRBJ1-5; 8 bases are shared with TRBD1. Germline V gives CDR1 SGDLS, CDR2 YYNGEE. V shed 4 bases, J shed 4 bases, and the junction held 7 bases outside the gene matches. The CDR3 extends over 15 amino acids. CDR3 loop: CASSLTDRVNQPQHF. CDR3 nucleotides: TGTGCCAGCAGCCTCACGGACAGGGTTAATCAGCCCCAGCATTTT. Full variable domain (rest looked up from reference TRBV9 and TRBJ1-5): DSGVTQTPKHLITATGQRVTLRCSPRSGDLSVYWYQQSLDQGLQFLIQYYNGEERAKGNILERFSAQQFPDLHSELNLSSLELGDSALYFCASSLTDRVNQPQHFGDGTRLSIL.

The chain has TRBV4-3 and TRBJ2-5; TRBD1 agrees at 9 bases. The CDR3 covers 14 residues. Germline loops: CDR1 LGHNA, CDR2 YSLEER. V shed 1 base and J 5 bases; nucleotides not matched to a gene: 2. CDR3 protein: CASSQGQGEETQYF. CDR3 DNA: TGCGCCAGCAGCCAAGGACAGGGGGAGGAGACCCAGTACTTC.

The chain links TRBV19 to TRBJ2-2, with D hard to call. V dropped 1 base and J dropped 4 bases, with 7 bases sitting between them. CDR1 and CDR2 (germline): LNHDA, SQIVND (reference sequence). The CDR3 has 14 residues. As DNA, the CDR3 is TGTGCCAGTAGTATAGGGCAGTTCACCGGGGAGCTGTTTTTT. Amino acid sequence: CASSIGQFTGELFF.

V usage is TRBV2 and J usage is TRBJ2-3; maybe TRBD2 (7 bases). Trimming took off 5 bases at V and 5 bases at J, with 14 bases between the two ends. CDR3 length: 14 residues. Germline CDR1 is SNHLY and CDR2 is FYNNEI. In DNA form, the CDR3 reads TGTGCCAGCAGTCCTAGCGGAGGGGGAGATACGCAGTATTTT. Encoded protein: CASSPSGGGDTQYF.